These 11 T cell receptor beta chains came from one sample sequenced in a study of blood T cell repertoires in COVID-19. This table comes from immunoSEQ multiplex PCR, and its TCRdb copy is limited to in-frame clones, with some not included. The table lists under 350,000 clones, around nine tenths of them singletons. The specimen was peripheral blood. Source of these receptors: a man aged 70-80 years with acute or convalescent COVID-19.

The chain couples TRBV19 to TRBJ1-5, with D perhaps TRBD1 (6 bases). Germline CDR1 is LNHDA and CDR2 is SQIVND (reference sequence). The CDR3 contains 16 residues. The V end lost 4 bases, the J end lost 2 bases, and 15 bases lay between the germline ends. DNA of the CDR3: TGTGCCAGTAGTAGTACAGGGAATCTGGGCAATCAGCCCCAGCATTTT. Translating gives CASSSTGNLGNQPQHF. Variable domain in full (rest from reference TRBV19 and TRBJ1-5): DGGITQSPKYLFRKEGQNVTLSCEQNLNHDAMYWYRQDPGQGLRLIYYSQIVNDFQKGDIAEGYSVSREKKESFPLTVTSAQKNPTAFYLCASSSTGNLGNQPQHFGDGTRLSIL.

J is TRBJ1-5 and V is TRBV9; D possibly corresponds to TRBD1 (5 bases). The CDR3 spans 14 residues. Deletions cut 0 bases from V and 4 bases from J, with 8 bases between. CDR1 and CDR2 (germline): SGDLS, YYNGEE. The CDR3 here is CASSVGQTNQPQHF. CDR3 coding DNA: TGTGCCAGCAGCGTAGGACAGACTAATCAGCCCCAGCATTTT.

The chain joins TRBV7-2 to TRBJ1-6; unclear D gene. Trimming pared 4 bases from V and 11 bases from J, leaving 18 bases between. The CDR3 is made up of 15 amino acids. Germline CDR1 is SGHTA and CDR2 is FQGNSA. As DNA, the CDR3 is TGTGCCAGCAGCTCACAAAGAGGTCCTCAGACACCCCTCCACTTT. Protein sequence: CASSSQRGPQTPLHF.

The chain recombines TRBV5-4 with TRBJ2-5; perhaps TRBD2 as D (6 bases). Looked up from germline, CDR1 is SGHNT and CDR2 is YYREEE (reference sequence). V dropped 4 bases and J dropped 5 bases, with 15 bases sitting between them. This CDR3 spans 14 amino acids. The DNA for the CDR3 is TGTGCCAGCAGCGGACCGGGGGTCACTGAGACCCAGTACTTC. Residues: CASSGPGVTETQYF.

V gene TRBV6-5 combines with J gene TRBJ2-3; D is possibly TRBD1 (5 bases). Germline V gene data show CDR1 as MNHEY and CDR2 as SVGAGI. This CDR3 comprises 15 residues. V gave up 5 bases and J gave up 4 bases, with 16 bases separating them. In DNA, the CDR3 is TGTGCCAGCAGTCGTGGACACCGGTCTTCAGATACGCAGTATTTT. This translates into CASSRGHRSSDTQYF.

This clone was counted a single time. The J gene is TRBJ1-6, the V gene TRBV2, with 7 bases fitting TRBD1. CDR3 length equals 16 residues. Per the germline V gene, CDR1 is SNHLY and CDR2 is FYNNEI. With V trimmed by 4 bases and J by 4 bases, 7 bases remained unmatched. This CDR3 is CASSVGGGGYNSPLHF. The CDR3 DNA follows: TGTGCCAGCAGTGTCGGAGGGGGCGGATATAATTCACCCCTCCACTTT.

The V and J genes are TRBV19 and TRBJ1-5; 10 bases align to TRBD1. The CDR3 contains 15 residues. Trimming cost V 5 bases and J 2 bases; bases outside gene matches: 3. Germline CDR1 LNHDA, CDR2 SQIVND (reference sequence). CDR3 protein: CASSRQGAGNQPQHF. CDR3 DNA: TGTGCCAGTAGTCGACAGGGGGCAGGCAATCAGCCCCAGCATTTT.

The chain combines TRBV27 with TRBJ1-5, with TRBD1 as a possible D gene (5 bases). Germline V lookup: CDR1 MNHEY, CDR2 SMNVEV (reference sequence). The V end lost 3 bases, the J end lost 7 bases, and 10 bases lay between the germline ends. This CDR3 is built from 13 residues. In nucleotides, the CDR3 is TGTGCCAGCAGTTTCCGGGCAGGGCAGCCCCAGCATTTT. It codes for CASSFRAGQPQHF.

This chain joins TRBV12-3 or TRBV12-4 and TRBJ2-1, with TRBD2 identical over 12 bases. After removal of 10 bases from V and 6 bases from J, the junction contained 4 bases not matched to a gene. The CDR3 has 13 residues. The CDR3 DNA sequence: TGTGCCACCAGACTAGCGGGAGTCAATGAGCAGTTCTTC. As protein: CATRLAGVNEQFF.

A word on this clone: Other DNA sequences in this specimen translate into the identical CDR3. This chain connects TRBV7-2 to TRBJ2-7; 13 bases are a match to TRBD2. The trim removed 1 base at V and 4 bases at J, leaving 4 bases unmatched. Germline V gene data show CDR1 as SGHTA and CDR2 as FQGNSA. This CDR3 is built from 16 residues. In DNA, the CDR3 is TGTGCCAGCAGCTTAGAATGGACTAGCGGGAGTTACGAGCAGTACTTC. Translating it yields CASSLEWTSGSYEQYF.

This clone has just one count. The V call is TRBV18, the J call TRBJ2-1, with 8 bases fitting TRBD2. Germline assignment: CDR1 KGHSH and CDR2 LQKENI. The CDR3 spans 15 residues. J gave up 2 bases and V 6 bases, and 6 bases lay outside the gene matches. The CDR3 nucleotides read TGTGCCAGCTCGGTCCCGGGAGGGACCTACAATGAGCAGTTCTTC. It specifies CASSVPGGTYNEQFF. Complete variable domain (other parts from reference TRBV18 and TRBJ2-1): NAGVMQNPRHLVRRRGQEARLRCSPMKGHSHVYWYRQLPEEGLKFMVYLQKENIIDESGMPKERFSAEFPKEGPSILRIQQVVRGDSAAYFCASSVPGGTYNEQFFGPGTRLTVL.